A selection of T cell receptor beta chains follows, all from one sample in a study of blood T cell repertoires in COVID-19. Clones were read by immunoSEQ multiplex PCR, and TCRdb kept only the in-frame ones, dropping some. Of about 59,000 clones in the sample, 80% to 95% were seen once. Sequenced input: peripheral blood. These receptors were collected from a man older than 75 with acute or convalescent COVID-19. The CDR3 runs from the conserved cysteine through the conserved F or W. A D gene is named only where the DNA matches it firmly. Size values are once, few and many counts, or a class for expanded clones, and some rows have none.

TRBV19	-	TRBD2	TRBJ2-5	CASRLAGNQETQYF	TGTGCCAGTAGACTAGCGGGAAACCAAGAGACCCAGTACTTC
TRBV6-2/TRBV6-3	-	TRBD2	TRBJ2-5	CASSSGRTSRGETQYF	TGTGCCAGCAGTTCTGGCAGGACTAGCCGGGGGGAGACCCAGTACTTC
TRBV7-2	-	-	TRBJ1-3	CASSPWGGQLNF	TGTGCCAGCAGCCCCTGGGGGGGCCAGCTAAATTTT
TRBV7-9	-	-	TRBJ2-7	CASSLTRYEQYF	TGTGCCAGCAGCTTAACCCGGTACGAGCAGTACTTC
TRBV29-1	-	TRBD1	TRBJ2-1	CSVRRTGVNEQFF	TGCAGCGTGCGTAGGACAGGGGTCAATGAGCAGTTCTTC
TRBV7-3	-	-	TRBJ2-2	CASSSIGGGELFF	TGTGCCAGCAGCTCCATCGGGGGCGGGGAGCTGTTTTTT
TRBV5-1	once	-	TRBJ2-5	CASSLGSEETQYF	TGCGCCAGCAGCTTGGGGTCGGAGGAGACCCAGTACTTC
TRBV2	-	-	TRBJ1-3	CASDGQFDGDTIYF	TGTGCCAGCGACGGACAGTTTGATGGGGACACCATATATTTT
TRBV5-1	-	-	TRBJ2-5	CASSFGPGGQETQYF	-
TRBV3-1/TRBV3-2	-	TRBD1	TRBJ2-5	CASSQNTGGGETQYF	TGTGCCAGCAGCCAAAACACAGGGGGAGGAGAGACCCAGTACTTC
TRBV6-1	-	-	TRBJ1-5	CASSAPTPGGNQPQHF	TGTGCCAGCAGTGCCCCGACACCCGGGGGGAATCAGCCCCAGCATTTT
TRBV30	-	-	TRBJ2-1	CAWSVLKEQFF	TGTGCCTGGAGTGTGCTAAAAGAGCAGTTCTTC
TRBV5-4	-	-	TRBJ2-5	CASSRSRLAEETQYF	TGTGCCAGCAGCCGAAGCAGGCTAGCTGAGGAGACCCAGTACTTC
TRBV5-5	once	TRBD2	TRBJ2-5	CASSFTSGDETQYF	TGTGCCAGCAGCTTTACTAGCGGGGATGAGACCCAGTACTTC
TRBV4-1	-	-	TRBJ1-2	CASSQEHNYRGYTF	TGCGCCAGCAGCCAAGAGCATAACTATCGGGGCTACACCTTC
TRBV28	-	TRBD1	TRBJ1-2	CASTLSGTANYGYTF	TGTGCCAGCACCCTATCCGGGACAGCTAACTATGGCTACACCTTC
TRBV2	-	TRBD2	TRBJ2-1	CATAGLVSGEQFF	TGTGCCACAGCGGGACTAGTATCTGGTGAGCAGTTCTTC
TRBV6-5	-	-	TRBJ2-7	CASQGVAEVEQYF	TGTGCCAGCCAGGGTGTGGCTGAGGTCGAGCAGTACTTC
TRBV15	-	-	TRBJ2-3	CATSHRSGWADTQYF	TGTGCCACCAGCCACCGTTCAGGGTGGGCAGATACGCAGTATTTT
TRBV5-1	-	TRBD1	TRBJ1-3	CASSLGGQASGNTIYF	TGCGCCAGCAGCTTGGGGGGACAGGCATCTGGAAACACCATATATTTT
TRBV11-2	-	TRBD2	TRBJ2-1	CASLIGVAGGREQFF	TGTGCCAGCCTCATCGGGGTAGCGGGGGGGCGTGAGCAGTTCTTC
TRBV19	-	-	TRBJ1-1	CASSVNWGGNTEAFF	TGTGCCAGTAGTGTGAATTGGGGCGGGAACACTGAAGCTTTCTTT
TRBV6-1	-	-	TRBJ2-5	CASSEAVFGRGYQETQYF	TGTGCCAGCAGTGAAGCGGTATTTGGAAGGGGGTACCAAGAGACCCAGTACTTC
TRBV7-9	-	-	TRBJ2-7	CASSFTDEQYF	TGTGCCAGCAGCTTTACGGACGAGCAGTACTTC
TRBV4-2	-	TRBD1	TRBJ1-2	CASSPKGTGLGYTF	TGTGCCAGCAGCCCTAAGGGGACAGGGTTAGGCTACACCTTC
TRBV5-1	-	TRBD2	TRBJ2-3	CASSSSGGLDTQYF	TGCGCCAGCAGCTCTAGCGGGGGGTTAGATACGCAGTATTTT
TRBV3-1/TRBV3-2	-	-	TRBJ1-1	CASSQDTQVSGAFF	TGTGCCAGCAGCCAAGACACACAGGTTTCCGGAGCTTTCTTT